This T cell receptor (beta chain) was observed in a study of blood T cell repertoires in COVID-19. Whole-study context: From the United States, Italy and Spain came samples of acute and convalescent COVID-19. From T cells, B-cell-depleted T cells, or PBMCs came the material, which was cDNA or gDNA.

Original processing methods: The assay estimated nucleated cells by amplifying reference gene primers. Produced via immunoSEQ multiplex PCR; TCRdb's table is partial and in-frame only. V, J and clone size are taken as reported in that table, and D and trimming were inferred from the DNA itself. The sample consists of more than 95,000 clones, about 83% of them appearing once. CDR1 and CDR2 (germline): MNHEY, SVGAGI. The CDR3 loop spans 14 amino acids. Trimming removed 11 bases at V and 6 bases at J, with 17 bases between. The sample consisted of peripheral blood. The V gene is TRBV6-5, the J gene TRBJ1-6; possibly TRBD1 for D (6 bases). The receptor's source is a human donor in a cohort sampled during active COVID-19. In DNA, the CDR3 is TGTGCCGAGAGGTCAGGGGAAGGTAATTCACCCCTCCACTTT. It codes for CAERSGEGNSPLHF.